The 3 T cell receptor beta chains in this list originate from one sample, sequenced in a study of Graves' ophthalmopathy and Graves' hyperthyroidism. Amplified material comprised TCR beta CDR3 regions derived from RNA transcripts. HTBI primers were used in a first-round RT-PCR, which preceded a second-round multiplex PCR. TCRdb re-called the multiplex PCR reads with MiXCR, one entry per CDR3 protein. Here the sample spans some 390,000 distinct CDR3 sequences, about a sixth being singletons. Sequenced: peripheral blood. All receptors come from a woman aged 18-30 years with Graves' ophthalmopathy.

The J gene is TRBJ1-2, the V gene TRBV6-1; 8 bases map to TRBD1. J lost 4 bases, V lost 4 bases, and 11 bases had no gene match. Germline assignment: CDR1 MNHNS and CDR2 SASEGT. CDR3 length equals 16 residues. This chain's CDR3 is CASSVMQGARVYGYTF. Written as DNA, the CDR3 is TGTGCCAGCAGTGTGATGCAGGGGGCTCGGGTCTATGGCTACACCTTC.

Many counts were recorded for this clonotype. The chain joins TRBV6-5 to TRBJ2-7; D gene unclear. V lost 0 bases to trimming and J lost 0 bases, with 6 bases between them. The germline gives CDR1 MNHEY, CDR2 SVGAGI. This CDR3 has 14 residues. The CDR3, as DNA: TGTGCCAGCAGTTACTCGTCCGACTCCTACGAGCAGTACTTC. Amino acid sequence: CASSYSSDSYEQYF.

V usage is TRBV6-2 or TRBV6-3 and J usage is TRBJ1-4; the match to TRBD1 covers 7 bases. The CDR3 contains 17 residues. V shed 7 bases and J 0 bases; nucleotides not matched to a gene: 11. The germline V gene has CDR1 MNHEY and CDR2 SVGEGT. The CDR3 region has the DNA TGTGCCAGCACCCCTCGACAGGGAGGGACAACTAATGAAAAACTGTTTTTT. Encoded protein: CASTPRQGGTTNEKLFF.